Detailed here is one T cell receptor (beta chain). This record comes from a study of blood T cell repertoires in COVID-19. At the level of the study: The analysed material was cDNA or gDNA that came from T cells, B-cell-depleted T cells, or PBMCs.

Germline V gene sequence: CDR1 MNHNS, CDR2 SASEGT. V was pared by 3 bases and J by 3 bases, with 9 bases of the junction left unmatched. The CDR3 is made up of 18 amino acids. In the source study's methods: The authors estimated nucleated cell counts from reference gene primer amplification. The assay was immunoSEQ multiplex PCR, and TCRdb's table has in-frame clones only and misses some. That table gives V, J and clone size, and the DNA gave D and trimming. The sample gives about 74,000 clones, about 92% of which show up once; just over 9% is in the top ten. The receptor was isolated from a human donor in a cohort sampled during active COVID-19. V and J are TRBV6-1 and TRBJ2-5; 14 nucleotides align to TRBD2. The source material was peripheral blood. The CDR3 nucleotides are TGTGCCAGCAGTGAGCTCCGCCGGACTAGCGGGAGGAAAGAGACCCAGTACTTC. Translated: CASSELRRTSGRKETQYF.